This is a list of T cell receptor beta chains from one sample in a study of cytomegalovirus exposure and HLA in healthy donors. Profiling relied on immunoSEQ multiplex PCR, and the TCRdb table lists in-frame clones only, not all of them. The data contain tens of thousands of clones, just under 70% of them seen just once; the ten biggest clones take up roughly 9.7%. The source material was PBMCs. The receptors come from a woman aged 25 to 45 in good health and CMV-seronegative. The CDR3 runs from the conserved cysteine through the conserved F or W. The D gene is left open where the match is weak. Clone size is stated in some rows and not others, as once, few, many or a class when expanded.

size	J	V	D	DNA	CDR3
.	TRBJ2-5	TRBV4-2	TRBD1	TGTGCCAGCAGCCAAGTAGGGACAGAAGAGACCCAGTACTTC	CASSQVGTEETQYF
many	TRBJ2-7	TRBV6-1	TRBD1	TGTGCCAGCAGTGAAGCAGAGGGGGCGTCCTACGAGCAGTACTTC	CASSEAEGASYEQYF
.	TRBJ1-1	TRBV7-2	TRBD1	TGTGCCAGCAGCTTGAACCCAGGACAGGCTCAAGAAGCTTTCTTT	CASSLNPGQAQEAFF
.	TRBJ2-1	TRBV7-6	.	TGTGCCAGCAGCTTAGCCTACGATATAGTACGTGAGCAGTTCTTC	CASSLAYDIVREQFF
.	TRBJ1-5	TRBV28	.	TGTGCCAGCAGTTTAAGAGGTCCCCAGCATTTT	CASSLRGPQHF
.	TRBJ1-5	TRBV5-5	TRBD1	TGTGCCAGCAGCCCAGCGACAGGGGGCTACGAACAGCCCCAGCATTTT	CASSPATGGYEQPQHF
.	TRBJ2-1	TRBV18	.	TGTGCCAGCTCCCAGGACAGAACCCTGAACGAGCAGTTCTTC	CASSQDRTLNEQFF
.	TRBJ1-5	TRBV2	TRBD1	TGTGCCAGCAGTACGACAGGGAGAGGCAATCAGCCCCAGCATTTT	CASSTTGRGNQPQHF
.	TRBJ2-7	TRBV5-1	TRBD1	TGCGCCAGCAGCTTGATACAGGGGGCCCCCTACGAGCAGTACTTC	CASSLIQGAPYEQYF
.	TRBJ1-6	TRBV5-8	.	TGTGCCAGCAGCTCGGATGTGGCAGGGGACTCACCCCTCCACTTT	CASSSDVAGDSPLHF
.	TRBJ1-2	TRBV7-6	.	TGTGCCAGCAGCCCCACAGGGCCCAACTATGGCTACACCTTC	CASSPTGPNYGYTF
.	TRBJ1-6	TRBV30	.	TGTGCCTGGAGTGTACGCCGAGGGCGCAGCTATAATTCACCCCTCCACTTT	CAWSVRRGRSYNSPLHF
.	TRBJ1-1	TRBV9	.	TGTGCCAGCAGCGTTGGCGGGGGCCGGTATACTGAAGCTTTCTTT	CASSVGGGRYTEAFF
.	TRBJ1-2	TRBV14	TRBD1	TGTGCCAGCAGCTCTCGGACAGGAAAGGATGGCTACACCTTC	CASSSRTGKDGYTF
.	TRBJ2-2	TRBV5-1	.	TGCGCCAGCAGCTCGGAAGGGCGGGGAACCGGGGAGCTGTTTTTT	CASSSEGRGTGELFF
.	TRBJ2-5	TRBV6-5	.	TGTGCCAGCAGTACAAAAGGAGGAAAAGAGACCCAGTACTTC	CASSTKGGKETQYF
.	TRBJ1-2	TRBV6-1	.	TGTGCCAGCAGCAGTCGTCAGGGGTATGGCTACACCTTC	CASSSRQGYGYTF
.	TRBJ2-1	TRBV7-2	.	TGTGCCAGCAGCTTAAATTTGGGTAGGGGGGAGCAGTTCTTC	CASSLNLGRGEQFF
once	TRBJ2-7	TRBV9	TRBD2	TGTGCCAGCAGCCAAAGCGGGACTAGCGGTGTCGAGCAGTACTTC	CASSQSGTSGVEQYF
once	TRBJ1-2	TRBV25-1	.	TGTGCCAGCAGTGAACCAGGGAACTATGGCTACACCTTC	CASSEPGNYGYTF
once	TRBJ1-1	TRBV10-3	.	TGTGCCATCAGTGAGAATGGAGGGGCGAACACTGAAGCTTTCTTT	CAISENGGANTEAFF
.	TRBJ1-1	TRBV29-1	TRBD1	TGCAGCTCGACAGGGGTCGCTGAAGCTTTCTTT	CSSTGVAEAFF
few	TRBJ2-1	TRBV10-3	.	TGTGCCACCAAAGTCGGGTCTAATAGTCATGAGCAGTTCTTC	CATKVGSNSHEQFF
.	TRBJ1-5	TRBV21-1	.	TGTGCCAGCAGCCGTTATAGCAATCAGCCCCAGCATTTT	CASSRYSNQPQHF
.	TRBJ2-5	TRBV4-1	TRBD2	TGCGCCAGCAGCCCTTATTCGACTAGCTTCCCTAAGACCCAGTACTTC	CASSPYSTSFPKTQYF
few	TRBJ2-5	TRBV20-1	.	TGCAGTGCTAGTCCCAAAGAGACCCAGTACTTC	CSASPKETQYF
.	TRBJ2-7	TRBV27	.	TGTGCCAGCACCCGCCCTGGGGCCAAGCCCTACGAGCAGTACTTC	CASTRPGAKPYEQYF
.	TRBJ2-3	TRBV10-3	.	TGTGCCATCAGAGGGGGTCCCGCAGATACGCAGTATTTT	CAIRGGPADTQYF
.	TRBJ1-2	TRBV5-6	.	TGTGCCAGCAGCTTGGCGACGGGTCTCGAGGGCTACACCTTC	CASSLATGLEGYTF
.	TRBJ1-1	TRBV2	.	TGTGCCATACTGCACGAGTTGAACACTGAAGCTTTCTTT	CAILHELNTEAFF
.	TRBJ2-5	TRBV2	.	TGTGCCAGCAGTGAAATACAAGAGACCCAGTACTTC	CASSEIQETQYF
.	TRBJ1-5	TRBV27	TRBD1	TGTGCCAGCAGTTTGAACAGGGGGCAGCAGCCCCAGCATTTT	CASSLNRGQQPQHF
.	TRBJ2-1	TRBV5-1	TRBD1	TGCGCCAGCAGCTTGTTGGGGCAGGGGGTGCGAAATGAGCAGTTCTTC	CASSLLGQGVRNEQFF
.	TRBJ2-5	TRBV5-4	.	TGTGCCAGCAGCCAGGACAGTGGGGAGACCCAGTACTTC	CASSQDSGETQYF
few	TRBJ1-2	TRBV5-1	TRBD1	TGCGCCAGCAGCGGTGGACAGGGGAGCTATGGCTACACCTTC	CASSGGQGSYGYTF
.	TRBJ2-7	TRBV6-6	TRBD1	TGTGCCAGCAGTACTTTTGGGACAGGTTACGAGCAGTACTTC	CASSTFGTGYEQYF
few	TRBJ1-1	TRBV27	.	TGTGCCAGCAGGGAAGGGACAACGACTGAAGCTTTCTTT	CASREGTTTEAFF
few	TRBJ2-6	TRBV5-1	.	TGCGCCAGCAGCTTGCCAGGGGACTCTGGGGCCAACGTCCTGACTTTC	CASSLPGDSGANVLTF
few	TRBJ1-2	TRBV25-1	.	TGTGCCAGCAGCCCGATGAATAGGGAGAATTATGGCTACACCTTC	CASSPMNRENYGYTF
.	TRBJ2-1	TRBV6-6	.	TGTGCCAGCAGTTTTGGGACTTACAATGAGCAGTTCTTC	CASSFGTYNEQFF
.	TRBJ2-1	TRBV19	TRBD2	TGTGCCAGTAGTATGGGGACTAGCTCCTACAATGAGCAGTTCTTC	CASSMGTSSYNEQFF
.	TRBJ1-2	TRBV5-6	.	TGTGCCAGCAGCTTTCGGGGAACCAATACTCGTAATGGCTACACCTTC	CASSFRGTNTRNGYTF
.	TRBJ2-1	TRBV11-1	TRBD1	TGTGCCAGCAGCGGGGGACAGAAAGAGCAGTTCTTC	CASSGGQKEQFF
.	TRBJ1-2	TRBV14	.	TGTGCCAGCAGCCCTCAGGGGTCCTATGGCTACACCTTC	CASSPQGSYGYTF
.	TRBJ1-5	TRBV7-9	.	TGTGCCAGCAGCCAGCCGGCGGAAGGTCAGCCCCAGCATTTT	CASSQPAEGQPQHF
.	TRBJ1-2	TRBV5-1	.	TGCGCCAGCAGCTCCACAGGGAACGATGGCTACACCTTC	CASSSTGNDGYTF
.	TRBJ2-1	TRBV18	.	TGTGCCAGCTCGACAACAGGGCCCATGGTCCCCAATGAGCAGTTCTTC	CASSTTGPMVPNEQFF
.	TRBJ1-1	TRBV4-1	TRBD1	TGCGCCAGCAGCCATCTTATTTCCGGGACAGGTCCTTTCATGAACACTGAAGCTTTCTTT	CASSHLISGTGPFMNTEAFF
.	TRBJ1-2	TRBV6-5	.	TGTGCCAGCAGTTACTGGGGGGGGGACTATGGCTACACCTTC	CASSYWGGDYGYTF
few	TRBJ2-7	TRBV27	.	TGTGCCAGCAGTTTGGGCAGGGAAACCTACGAGCAGTACTTC	CASSLGRETYEQYF
.	TRBJ1-5	TRBV29-1	TRBD1	TGCAGCGTAGGACAGGCAAGCAATCAGCCCCAGCATTTT	CSVGQASNQPQHF
.	TRBJ2-7	TRBV2	.	TGTGCCAGCAATTGGAGGGACCACTACGAGCAGTACTTC	CASNWRDHYEQYF
.	TRBJ1-1	TRBV7-9	.	TGTGCCACCCGCCTGGTAGACACTGAAGCTTTCTTT	CATRLVDTEAFF
.	TRBJ2-5	TRBV5-8	.	TGTGCCAGCAGCTTGGTTGGGGCTGCCAAAGAGACCCAGTACTTC	CASSLVGAAKETQYF
.	TRBJ1-2	TRBV29-1	.	TGCAGCGTCACCTTGGGCGCCGTAAACTATGGCTACACCTTC	CSVTLGAVNYGYTF
once	TRBJ2-7	TRBV18	TRBD2	TGTGCCAGCTCACCCCTGCGGGGGAACTCCTACGAGCAGTACTTC	CASSPLRGNSYEQYF
few	TRBJ1-2	TRBV4-1	TRBD1	TGCGCCAGCAGATTTCCAGGGGCAGGGGGCAACTATGGCTACACCTTC	CASRFPGAGGNYGYTF
.	TRBJ1-4	TRBV11-2	.	TGTGCCAGCAGCCATTGGGGGGGGGCTAATGAAAAACTGTTTTTT	CASSHWGGANEKLFF
.	TRBJ1-5	TRBV19	TRBD1	TGTGCCAGTAGTATCCTACAGGGGAGGAATCAGCCCCAGCATTTT	CASSILQGRNQPQHF